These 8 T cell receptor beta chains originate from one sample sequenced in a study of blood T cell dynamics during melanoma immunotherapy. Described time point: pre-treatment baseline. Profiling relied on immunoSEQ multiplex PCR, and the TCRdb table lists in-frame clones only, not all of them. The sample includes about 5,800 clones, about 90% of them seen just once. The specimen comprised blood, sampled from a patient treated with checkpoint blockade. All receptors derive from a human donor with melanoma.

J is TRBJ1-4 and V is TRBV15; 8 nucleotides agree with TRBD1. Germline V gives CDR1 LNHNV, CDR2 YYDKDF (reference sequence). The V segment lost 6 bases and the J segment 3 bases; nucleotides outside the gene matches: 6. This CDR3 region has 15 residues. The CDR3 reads CATRADRVANEKLFF. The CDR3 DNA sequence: TGTGCCACCAGGGCGGACAGGGTGGCTAATGAAAAACTGTTTTTT.

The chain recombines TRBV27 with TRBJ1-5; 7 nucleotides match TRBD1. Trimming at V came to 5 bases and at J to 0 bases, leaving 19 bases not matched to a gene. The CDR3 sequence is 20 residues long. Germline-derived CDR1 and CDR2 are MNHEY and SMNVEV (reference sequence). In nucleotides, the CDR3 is TGTGCCAGCAGTCCCCTCCTCAGGGGGTCTTTTTTATATAGCAATCAGCCCCAGCATTTT. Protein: CASSPLLRGSFLYSNQPQHF.

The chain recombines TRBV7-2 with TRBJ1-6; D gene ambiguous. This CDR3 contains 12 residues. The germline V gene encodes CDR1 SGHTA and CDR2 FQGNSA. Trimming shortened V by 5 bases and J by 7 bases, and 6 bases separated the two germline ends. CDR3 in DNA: TGTGCCAGCAGCACAGTCAATTCACCCCTCCACTTT. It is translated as CASSTVNSPLHF.

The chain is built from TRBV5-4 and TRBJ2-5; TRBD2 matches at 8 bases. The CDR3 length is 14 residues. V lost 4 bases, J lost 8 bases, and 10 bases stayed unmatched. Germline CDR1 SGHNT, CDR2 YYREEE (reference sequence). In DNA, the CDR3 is TGTGCCAGCAGCCCTCCGGGACTAGTGGTTACCCAGTACTTC. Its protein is CASSPPGLVVTQYF.

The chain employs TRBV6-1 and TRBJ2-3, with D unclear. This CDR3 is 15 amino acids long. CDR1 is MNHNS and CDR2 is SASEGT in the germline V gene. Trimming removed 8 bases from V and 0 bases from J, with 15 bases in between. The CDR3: CASLLLGASTDTQYF. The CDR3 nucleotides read TGTGCCAGCCTCTTGTTAGGTGCTAGCACAGATACGCAGTATTTT.

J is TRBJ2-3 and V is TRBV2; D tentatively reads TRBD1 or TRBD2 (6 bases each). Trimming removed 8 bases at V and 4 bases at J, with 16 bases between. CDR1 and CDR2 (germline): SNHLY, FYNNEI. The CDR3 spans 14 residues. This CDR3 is CASWTIRGPDTQYF. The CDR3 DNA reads TGTGCCAGCTGGACTATCAGGGGCCCAGATACGCAGTATTTT. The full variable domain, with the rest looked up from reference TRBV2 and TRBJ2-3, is EPEVTQTPSHQVTQMGQEVILRCVPISNHLYFYWYRQILGQKVEFLVSFYNNEISEKSEIFDDQFSVERPDGSNFTLKIRSTKLEDSAMYFCASWTIRGPDTQYFGPGTRLTVL.

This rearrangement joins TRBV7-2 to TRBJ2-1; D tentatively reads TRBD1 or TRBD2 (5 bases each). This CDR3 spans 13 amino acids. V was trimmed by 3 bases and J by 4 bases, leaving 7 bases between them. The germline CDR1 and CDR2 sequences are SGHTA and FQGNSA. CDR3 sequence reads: CASSLGRYNEQFF. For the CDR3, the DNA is TGTGCCAGCAGCTTGGGACGGTACAATGAGCAGTTCTTC.

The CDR3 region has the DNA TGTGCCAGCAGTGAGGTGGGTTACGAGCAGTACTTC. Translation: CASSEVGYEQYF. The rearrangement links TRBV2 to TRBJ2-7; unclear D gene. Germline V gene sequence: CDR1 SNHLY, CDR2 FYNNEI. The CDR3 is 12 residues long. Trimming shortened V by 3 bases and J by 4 bases, and 7 bases separated the two germline ends.